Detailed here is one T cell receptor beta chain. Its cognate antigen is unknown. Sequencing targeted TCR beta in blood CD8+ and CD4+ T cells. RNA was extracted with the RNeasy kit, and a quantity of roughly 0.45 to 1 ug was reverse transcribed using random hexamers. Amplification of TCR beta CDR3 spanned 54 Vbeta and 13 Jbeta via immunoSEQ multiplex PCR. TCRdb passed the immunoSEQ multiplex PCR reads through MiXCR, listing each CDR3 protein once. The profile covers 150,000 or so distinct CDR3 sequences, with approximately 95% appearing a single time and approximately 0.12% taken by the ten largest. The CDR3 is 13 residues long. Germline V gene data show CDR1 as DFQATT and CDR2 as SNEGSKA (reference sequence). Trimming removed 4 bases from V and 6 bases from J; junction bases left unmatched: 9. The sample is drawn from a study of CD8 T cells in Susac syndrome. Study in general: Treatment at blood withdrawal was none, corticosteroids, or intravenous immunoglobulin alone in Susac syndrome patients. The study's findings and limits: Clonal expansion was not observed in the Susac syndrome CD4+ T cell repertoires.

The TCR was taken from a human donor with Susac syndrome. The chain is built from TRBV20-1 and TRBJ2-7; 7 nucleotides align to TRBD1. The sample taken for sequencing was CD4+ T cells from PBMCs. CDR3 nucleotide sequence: TGCAGTGCTAACAGGGGAGCAAGTACCGAGCAGTACTTC. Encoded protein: CSANRGASTEQYF.